These 18 T cell receptor beta chains were all obtained from the same sample, sequenced in a study of blood T cell repertoires in COVID-19. Method: immunoSEQ multiplex PCR; TCRdb's copy keeps in-frame clones and lacks some. The sample records about 150,000 clones, over 80% being singletons. The sample comprised peripheral blood. Every receptor here comes from a woman aged 45-59 years with acute or convalescent COVID-19.

The chain is built from TRBV6-2 or TRBV6-3 and TRBJ1-2; D is uncertain. The CDR3 has 15 amino acids. V dropped 0 bases and J dropped 4 bases, with 12 bases sitting between them. Germline values: CDR1 MNHEY, CDR2 SVGEGT. The CDR3 here is CASSYSRGGGYGYTF. For the CDR3, the DNA is TGTGCCAGCAGTTACTCTCGAGGAGGAGGCTATGGCTACACCTTC.

The rearrangement links TRBV11-3 to TRBJ2-3, with D tentatively TRBD1 (5 bases). The germline V and J ends were trimmed by 5 bases and 2 bases, with 14 bases remaining between them. The V gene's germline CDR1 is SGHNT and CDR2 YENEEA. This CDR3 has 15 residues. The chain's CDR3 is CASSTSGKHTDTQYF. Here the CDR3 DNA reads TGTGCCAGCAGCACCTCAGGGAAACACACAGATACGCAGTATTTT.

This chain connects TRBV5-6 to TRBJ2-1; 9 bases fit TRBD1. The CDR3 totals 17 residues. Trimming removed 1 base from V and 5 bases from J; junction bases left unmatched: 10. Germline lookup yields CDR1 SGHDT and CDR2 YYEEEE. The DNA of the CDR3 is TGTGCCAGCAGCTTGATGTTTGCGGGACAGGGAAACAATGAGCAGTTCTTC. Its translation is CASSLMFAGQGNNEQFF.

This sequence joins TRBV15 and TRBJ1-3, with D uncertain. From germline, CDR1 is LNHNV and CDR2 YYDKDF (reference sequence). Deletions cut 3 bases from V and 0 bases from J, with 9 bases between. The CDR3 contains 15 residues. CDR3 in amino acids: CATSRAAVSGNTIYF. CDR3 sequence (DNA): TGTGCCACCAGCAGGGCGGCCGTCTCTGGAAACACCATATATTTT.

This CDR3 reads CASSLDGLAGTYEQYF. The CDR3 DNA is TGTGCCAGCAGCTTGGACGGACTAGCGGGGACCTACGAGCAGTACTTC. The chain carries TRBV7-2 and TRBJ2-7; 12 nucleotides agree with TRBD2. Germline CDR1 and CDR2: SGHTA and FQGNSA. Trimming at V came to 3 bases and at J to 2 bases, leaving 5 bases not matched to a gene. There are 16 residues in the CDR3.

This rearrangement joins TRBV3-1 (or the pseudogene TRBV3-2) to TRBJ2-7, with TRBD2 identical over 9 bases. This CDR3 region has 15 residues. The V gene's germline CDR1 is LGHDT and CDR2 YNNKEL (reference sequence). J was trimmed by 3 bases and V by 2 bases; bases with no gene match: 5. Here the CDR3 DNA reads TGTGCCAGCAGCCAATGGGGGACTAGCAGCTACGAGCAGTACTTC. Translated, it gives CASSQWGTSSYEQYF.

The chain couples TRBV29-1 to TRBJ2-3; D is ambiguous. In germline, CDR1 is SQVTM, CDR2 ANQGSEA. The CDR3 is 12 residues long. Trimming pared 3 bases from V and 4 bases from J, leaving 8 bases between. The CDR3 sequence is CSVDVGADTQYF. The CDR3 DNA reads as TGCAGCGTTGACGTGGGCGCAGATACGCAGTATTTT.

The gene calls are TRBV30 and TRBJ2-7, with 8 bases lining up with TRBD1. Trimming at V came to 0 bases and at J to 7 bases, leaving 11 bases not matched to a gene. The CDR3 runs 15 residues. The V gene's germline CDR1 is GTSNPN and CDR2 SVGIG (reference sequence). CDR3 amino acids: CAWSVAIQGGGEQYF. For the CDR3, the DNA is TGTGCCTGGAGTGTGGCTATACAGGGGGGTGGTGAGCAGTACTTC.

The chain links TRBV10-1 to TRBJ2-5; 14 bases align to TRBD2. Germline V gives CDR1 WNHNN, CDR2 SYGVQD (reference sequence). V lost 4 bases, J lost 4 bases, and 2 bases stayed unmatched. The CDR3 length is 15 residues. In nucleotides, the CDR3 is TGCGCCAGCAGTGCGGGACTAGCGGGAGTAGAGACCCAGTACTTC. Its translation is CASSAGLAGVETQYF.

This clone has a single count. The chain uses TRBV9 and TRBJ2-1, with TRBD2 identical over 8 bases. V was clipped by 1 base and J by 7 bases; unmatched bases: 10. The CDR3 length is 16 residues. Germline CDR1 is SGDLS and CDR2 is YYNGEE. The CDR3: CASSVSGIAGLNEQFF. The DNA for the CDR3 is TGTGCCAGCAGCGTATCGGGGATAGCGGGGTTAAATGAGCAGTTCTTC.

The chain couples TRBV6-6 to TRBJ2-1, with D perhaps TRBD1 (5 bases). This CDR3 comprises 16 residues. The V gene lost 5 bases and the J gene lost 2 bases, with 16 bases spanning the gap. The germline V gene has CDR1 MNHNY and CDR2 SVGAGI (reference sequence). The CDR3 bases are TGTGCCAGCAGTCAGACAGAAAACCCACCCTACAATGAGCAGTTCTTC. Translating gives CASSQTENPPYNEQFF.

The chain is built from TRBV9 and TRBJ1-3; D uncertain. The CDR3 runs 14 residues. Trimming pared 4 bases from V and 1 base from J, leaving 9 bases between. Germline V gene data show CDR1 as SGDLS and CDR2 as YYNGEE. This chain's CDR3 is CASSPERSGNTIYF. In DNA, the CDR3 is TGTGCCAGCAGCCCCGAGAGGTCTGGAAACACCATATATTTT.

The V gene is TRBV23-1, the J gene TRBJ1-2; D uncertain. TRBV23-1 is noted as an ORF with a role that remains uncertain. This CDR3 spans 15 amino acids. Trimming removed 1 base at V and 1 base at J, with 10 bases between. Here the CDR3 DNA reads TGCGCCAGCAGTCAATTGTGCCGACTTAACTATGGCTACACCTTC. Translating gives CASSQLCRLNYGYTF.

V gene TRBV10-3 combines with J gene TRBJ2-3; TRBD2 is a possible D gene (5 bases). Germline assignment: CDR1 ENHRY and CDR2 SYGVKD. The CDR3 consists of 15 residues. The V gene lost 3 bases and the J gene lost 0 bases, with 10 bases spanning the gap. The DNA for the CDR3 is TGTGCCATCAGTGATCCGGGAAAAAGCACAGATACGCAGTATTTT. Translating it yields CAISDPGKSTDTQYF.

This clone came up a few times. The chain carries TRBV3-1 (or the pseudogene TRBV3-2) and TRBJ1-4, with 10 bases matching TRBD1. After removal of 0 bases from V and 5 bases from J, the junction contained 3 bases not matched to a gene. This CDR3 is built from 16 residues. CDR1 is LGHDT, CDR2 YNNKEL, per germline (reference sequence). In nucleotides, the CDR3 is TGTGCCAGCAGCCAAGAGCGACAGGGGGCGAATGAAAAACTGTTTTTT. Its protein product is CASSQERQGANEKLFF.

This clone was seen once. The V and J genes are TRBV30 and TRBJ1-2; 8 bases fit TRBD1. V lost 0 bases and J lost 8; bases outside the gene matches: 5. The CDR3 runs 13 residues. Germline V gives CDR1 GTSNPN, CDR2 SVGIG (reference sequence). The CDR3: CAWSVRSGGGYTF. The CDR3 DNA reads as TGTGCCTGGAGTGTTAGGTCAGGGGGCGGCTACACCTTC. The variable domain in full, with the rest retrieved from reference TRBV30 and TRBJ1-2, is SQTIHQWPATLVQPVGSPLSLECTVEGTSNPNLYWYRQAAGRGLQLLFYSVGIGQISSEVPQNLSASRPQDRQFILSSKKLLLSDSGFYLCAWSVRSGGGYTFGSGTRLTVV.

The chain joins TRBV19 to TRBJ1-2; D gene uncertain. The germline V gene encodes CDR1 LNHDA and CDR2 SQIVND (reference sequence). The CDR3 runs 12 residues. Trimming removed 9 bases at V and 8 bases at J, with 16 bases between. CDR3 residues: CASQVGRFGYTF. The CDR3, as DNA: TGTGCCAGCCAGGTGGGTCGGTTCGGCTACACCTTC.

The genes are TRBV13 and TRBJ2-7; 7 bases line up with TRBD1. V lost 3 bases and J lost 2; bases outside the gene matches: 7. The CDR3 totals 15 residues. The germline gives CDR1 PRHDT, CDR2 FYEKMQ (reference sequence). The CDR3 protein is CASSFRQGAAYEQYF. CDR3 bases: TGTGCCAGCAGCTTCCGACAGGGCGCAGCCTACGAGCAGTACTTC.